Below are 17 T cell receptor beta chains sequenced from a single sample in a study of blood T cell repertoires in COVID-19. TCRdb keeps only in-frame clones here, not all; method: immunoSEQ multiplex PCR. The table records about 120,000 clones, 75% to 80% of them present only once. Sequenced input: peripheral blood. The origin of the receptors is a human donor in a cohort sampled during active COVID-19.

The chain employs TRBV7-9 and TRBJ2-7, with TRBD1 matching over 8 bases. V was clipped by 11 bases and J by 4 bases; unmatched bases: 7. Per the germline V gene, CDR1 is SEHNR and CDR2 is FQNEAQ (reference sequence). This CDR3 is built from 12 residues. The CDR3 protein is CAVGQAPYEQYF. CDR3 sequence (DNA): TGTGCCGTGGGACAGGCCCCTTACGAGCAGTACTTC.

The chain has TRBV10-1 and TRBJ2-7; tentatively, D is TRBD2 (6 bases). V dropped 5 bases and J dropped 3 bases, with 11 bases sitting between them. The CDR3 loop spans 13 amino acids. In germline, CDR1 is WNHNN, CDR2 SYGVQD (reference sequence). The CDR3 loop reads CASSRDLGYEQYF. The CDR3 nucleotides are TGCGCCAGCAGTAGGGACTTGGGCTACGAGCAGTACTTC.

V gene TRBV15 combines with J gene TRBJ1-5; no firm D call. The CDR3 runs to 16 residues. V was cut by 0 bases and J by 0 bases, with 9 bases left in between. Germline V gene data show CDR1 as LNHNV and CDR2 as YYDKDF (reference sequence). For the CDR3, the DNA is TGTGCCACCAGCAGAGATCAACAGATTAGCAATCAGCCCCAGCATTTT. It yields the protein CATSRDQQISNQPQHF.

This chain links TRBV29-1 with TRBJ2-7; maybe TRBD1 (5 bases). CDR1 and CDR2 from the germline V gene are SQVTM and ANQGSEA. CDR3 length: 13 amino acids. Trimming removed 1 base from V and 2 bases from J, with 9 bases in between. CDR3 loop: CSVEGQGTYEQYF. Written as DNA, the CDR3 is TGCAGCGTTGAAGGGCAGGGCACCTACGAGCAGTACTTC.

V and J are TRBV27 and TRBJ2-7; 11 nucleotides line up with TRBD2. V lost 3 bases and J lost 2; bases outside the gene matches: 0. This CDR3 is 14 amino acids long. In germline, CDR1 is MNHEY, CDR2 SMNVEV (reference sequence). This CDR3 reads CASSLGLAAYEQYF. CDR3 nucleotides: TGTGCCAGCAGTTTGGGACTAGCGGCCTACGAGCAGTACTTC.

This clone was observed a few times. This chain uses TRBV18 with TRBJ1-1; TRBD1 agrees at 7 bases. The germline gives CDR1 KGHSH, CDR2 LQKENI. This CDR3 is built from 17 residues. J was trimmed by 2 bases and V by 3 bases; bases with no gene match: 12. CDR3 nucleotide sequence: TGTGCCAGCTCACCGGATGGCAGGGGGGTCGTAAACACTGAAGCTTTCTTT. Translated: CASSPDGRGVVNTEAFF.

This clone has more than one count but fewer than ten. The rearrangement links TRBV19 to TRBJ1-2; perhaps TRBD1 as D (6 bases). The V end lost 3 bases, the J end lost 2 bases, and 10 bases lay between the germline ends. Per the germline V gene, CDR1 is LNHDA and CDR2 is SQIVND (reference sequence). The CDR3 runs to 14 residues. CDR3 amino acids: CASSIGGENYGYTF. The CDR3 DNA sequence: TGTGCCAGTAGTATTGGGGGCGAAAACTATGGCTACACCTTC.

The rearrangement joins TRBV7-8 to TRBJ2-7, with 7 nucleotides matching TRBD1. The junction had 7 bases not matched to a gene; V was cut back by 2 bases and J by 0 bases. Germline V gene lookup returns CDR1 SGHVS and CDR2 FQNEAQ. This CDR3 has 16 amino acids. The CDR3 bases are TGTGCCAGCAGCTTAAGGGGACAGTATAGCTCCTACGAGCAGTACTTC. Encoded protein: CASSLRGQYSSYEQYF.

The V gene is TRBV6-6, the J gene TRBJ2-7; possibly TRBD1 for D (5 bases). The CDR3 is made up of 15 amino acids. Trimming stripped 6 bases from V and 0 bases from J, with 15 bases between. Germline V lookup: CDR1 MNHNY, CDR2 SVGAGI (reference sequence). The CDR3 sequence is CASRNGGQSSYEQYF. The DNA of the CDR3 is TGTGCCAGCAGAAACGGTGGACAAAGCTCCTACGAGCAGTACTTC.

This clone has a handful of counts. The rearrangement joins TRBV2 to TRBJ1-6, with no clear D. Per the germline V gene, CDR1 is SNHLY and CDR2 is FYNNEI. This CDR3 is built from 14 residues. V lost 7 bases, J lost 4 bases, and 11 bases lay in between. The CDR3 here is CASTSGSYNSPLHF. CDR3 DNA: TGTGCCAGCACCTCCGGGAGTTATAATTCACCCCTCCACTTT.

The chain is built from TRBV2 and TRBJ1-3; the match to TRBD1 covers 7 bases. This CDR3 comprises 15 residues. The ends lost 4 bases at V and 4 bases at J; junction bases unmatched: 7. Germline V gene sequence: CDR1 SNHLY, CDR2 FYNNEI. Here the CDR3 reads CASSAPQGTGNTIYF. DNA for the CDR3: TGTGCCAGCAGTGCCCCACAGGGGACGGGAAACACCATATATTTT. Full variable domain (remainder filled in from reference TRBV2 and TRBJ1-3): EPEVTQTPSHQVTQMGQEVILRCVPISNHLYFYWYRQILGQKVEFLVSFYNNEISEKSEIFDDQFSVERPDGSNFTLKIRSTKLEDSAMYFCASSAPQGTGNTIYFGEGSWLTVV.

The chain joins TRBV11-3 to TRBJ1-1; D is possibly TRBD1 (5 bases). The germline CDR1 and CDR2 sequences are SGHNT and YENEEA. Trimming pared 7 bases from V and 5 bases from J, leaving 23 bases between. CDR3 length: 16 residues. The CDR3 region has the DNA TGTGCCAGCACCCCCCGGGGAGGACACCGGGATACTGAAGCTTTCTTT. Translated, it gives CASTPRGGHRDTEAFF.

The chain links TRBV24-1 to TRBJ1-1; the D is unclear. With 5 bases removed from V and 1 base from J, the gap between germline ends came to 10 bases. Per germline, CDR1 KGHDR and CDR2 SFDVKD. There are 14 residues in the CDR3. The CDR3 sequence is CATSGGPANTEAFF. CDR3 bases: TGTGCCACCAGTGGAGGTCCAGCGAACACTGAAGCTTTCTTT.

The chain couples TRBV4-2 to TRBJ2-7, with TRBD2 matching over 8 bases. Germline loops: CDR1 LGHNA, CDR2 YNFKEQ. V gave up 0 bases and J gave up 2 bases; unmatched junction bases: 3. The CDR3 is made up of 15 amino acids. The CDR3 DNA reads TGTGCCAGCAGCCAAGAGACTAGCGCAGCCTACGAGCAGTACTTC. Its translation: CASSQETSAAYEQYF.

V and J are TRBV18 and TRBJ2-7; TRBD1 matches at 12 bases. Germline lookup yields CDR1 KGHSH and CDR2 LQKENI. The ends lost 5 bases at V and 7 bases at J; junction bases unmatched: 9. This CDR3 has 15 residues. CDR3 nucleotide sequence: TGTGCCAGCTCAAGAGGGACAGGGGGCGCGGAAGAGCAGTACTTC. As protein: CASSRGTGGAEEQYF.

The CDR3 spells CASSVTGTGGLYEQYF. The CDR3 coding sequence is TGTGCCAGCAGCGTCACCGGGACAGGGGGTTTGTACGAGCAGTACTTC. The rearrangement joins TRBV7-2 to TRBJ2-7; 11 bases agree with TRBD1. This CDR3 region has 16 residues. The germline gives CDR1 SGHTA, CDR2 FQGNSA. With V trimmed by 5 bases and J by 4 bases, 10 bases remained unmatched.

The gene calls are TRBV27 and TRBJ1-1, with 8 positions matching TRBD1. This CDR3 region has 17 residues. The ends lost 6 bases at V and 2 bases at J; junction bases unmatched: 14. CDR1 and CDR2 from the germline V gene are MNHEY and SMNVEV (reference sequence). In nucleotides, the CDR3 is TGTGCCAGCAGGCACCTGAAACAGGGGGTGCCAAACACTGAAGCTTTCTTT. Translation gives CASRHLKQGVPNTEAFF.